The 10 T cell receptor beta chains below were found in one sample sequenced in a study of monozygotic twins with inflammatory bowel disease. Using the 5' RACE reads, TCRdb records one entry per CDR3 protein without DNA. The sample has about 380,000 distinct CDR3 sequences. The specimen was blood. Receptors originate from a human donor with ulcerative colitis or Crohn's disease, or a healthy co-twin of an affected twin (not recorded which).

The chain joins TRBV6-5 to TRBJ1-5; TCRdb proposes TRBD1, but this gene call is untestable without DNA. Germline CDR1 is MNHEY and CDR2 is SVGAGI. This CDR3 spans 16 amino acids. The CDR3 region is CASSSGGWSGNQPQHF.

This sequence joins TRBV19 and TRBJ1-1. The CDR3 consists of 13 residues. CDR1 is LNHDA, CDR2 SQIVND, per germline (reference sequence). The CDR3 reads CASSIGRRNEAFF. The whole variable domain, filled in from reference TRBV19 and TRBJ1-1, reads DGGITQSPKYLFRKEGQNVTLSCEQNLNHDAMYWYRQDPGQGLRLIYYSQIVNDFQKGDIAEGYSVSREKKESFPLTVTSAQKNPTAFYLCASSIGRRNEAFFGQGTRLTVV.

This sequence joins TRBV5-1 and TRBJ2-7; TCRdb selects TRBD1, and the lack of DNA leaves this call unchecked. The CDR3 has 14 amino acids. Germline CDR1 SGHRS, CDR2 YFSETQ. The CDR3 spells CASSYLTRGNEQYF. The full variable domain, with the rest looked up from reference TRBV5-1 and TRBJ2-7, is KAGVTQTPRYLIKTRGQQVTLSCSPISGHRSVSWYQQTPGQGLQFLFEYFSETQRNKGNFPGRFSGRQFSNSRSEMNVSTLELGDSALYLCASSYLTRGNEQYFGPGTRLTVT.

The CDR3 is CASSRGTGTLNEQFF. The J gene is TRBJ2-1, the V gene TRBV6-2 or TRBV6-3; absent DNA, TCRdb's TRBD1 call cannot be checked. The CDR3 contains 15 residues. Germline values: CDR1 MNHEY, CDR2 SVGEGT.

The genes are TRBV5-1 and TRBJ2-1; TCRdb gives TRBD2 as the D gene, but with no DNA this cannot be confirmed. The CDR3 is 14 amino acids. From germline, CDR1 is SGHRS and CDR2 YFSETQ. The CDR3 sequence is CASSFTMGELEQFF.

J is TRBJ2-5 and V is TRBV5-1; TCRdb's D call of TRBD1 is untestable without DNA. This CDR3 has 17 residues. The germline CDR1 and CDR2 sequences are SGHRS and YFSETQ. The CDR3 region is CASSQTVQGASLETQYF.

This rearrangement joins TRBV5-1 to TRBJ2-3. Germline V gives CDR1 SGHRS, CDR2 YFSETQ. The CDR3 sequence is 14 residues long. The CDR3: CASSLWTSTDTQYF.

The gene calls are TRBV5-1 and TRBJ2-6. CDR3 length: 17 residues. Germline CDR1 and CDR2: SGHRS and YFSETQ. The CDR3 sequence is CASTSHQGISGANVLTF.

The gene calls are TRBV25-1 and TRBJ1-2. The germline CDR1 and CDR2 sequences are MGHDK and SYGVNS. The CDR3 consists of 15 residues. The CDR3: CASSDSATGRRGYTF.

The V call is TRBV7-9, the J call TRBJ1-2; TCRdb proposes TRBD1, but this gene call is untestable without DNA. CDR1 and CDR2 from the germline V gene are SEHNR and FQNEAQ (reference sequence). The CDR3 covers 16 residues. CDR3 in amino acids: CASSNPRGRRGYGYTF.